This entry describes one T cell receptor (beta chain). The antigen this receptor binds is unknown. Within one base of it there is no much larger clone, and no base qualities were kept. The donors were healthy, HIV-negative adults who had no recently reported acute infections or vaccinations. Every donor was a Caucasian adult living in Nashville, Tennessee, USA. CD4+ T cells were enriched by magnetic negative selection; naive cells were then positively selected on CD45RA, and the negative fraction formed the memory subset. Blood was obtained by leukapheresis, after which PBMCs were separated by Ficoll-Histopaque density gradient centrifugation and cryopreserved in liquid nitrogen vapor phase. Purity and quantity of every magnetically sorted T cell population were checked by analytical flow cytometry. Genomic DNA was isolated from each sorted fraction and quantified by UV absorbance on a Nanodrop 2000c.

Using the deep immunoSEQ assay, TCR CDR3 regions were amplified from genomic DNA by multiplex PCR. Extracted genomic DNA from each cell subset was distributed evenly across all wells of several immunoSEQ 96-well plates, and each plate was treated as a replicate. Each replicate PCR for sorted subsets received 200 ng genomic DNA, equal to roughly 30,000 T cell genomes. Purified libraries were measured with a Qubit 3.0 fluorometer, size-checked on a Bioanalyzer 2100, and measured again with the KAPA Library Quantification kit. Each immunoSEQ 96-well plate was sequenced on its own single-read 150-cycle Illumina NextSeq 550 flow cell. The source study handled its data this way. The immunoSEQ output contained only junctional sequences without quality scores, so filtering could not match that applied to full-length reads. To assign V/J genes and CDR3, sequences were annotated using PyIR, a Python wrapper for IgBLAST v1.9, with IMGT germline references. Any read was removed if the V/J assignment was weak (E-value above 1e-6), the CDR3 was missing, or the read contained stop codons, out-of-frame junctions, or ambiguous translated residues. V3J clonotypes were defined as sequences sharing the same inferred V gene, J gene, and CDR3 amino acid sequence. Percentage overlap between repertoires was computed as shared unique clonotypes divided by the size of the smaller repertoire. Three approaches were used to assess repertoire richness: RTK rarefaction, the Chao1 estimator, and Recon v2.1 estimates of unobserved clonotypes. For all TCRbeta clonotypes obtained by the gDNA method from several donors, generation probabilities were computed with OLGA. TCRdb provides this immuneACCESS table in a form limited to in-frame rearrangements. Some clones are lacking; in checked studies, under half of them reflect an unresolved V gene, and why the rest are absent is not known. From that table come the V and J calls and clone size; the DNA was used to work out D and trimming. This sample holds over a million clones; over 95% were observed only once. The ten most abundant clones make up roughly 1.1% of the sample.

The data were taken from a study of shared clonotypes between healthy human individuals (TCRdb year 2020). Broadly, across the study: The cohort included three men and a couple of women between 18 and 49 years of age. For each donor, CD4 naive and CD4 memory were each given three plates, CD8 naive was given two plates, and CD8 memory was given one plate. Blood TCR repertoires of five healthy adults were deeply sequenced to estimate repertoire size and the extent of clonotype sharing between individuals. Libraries were prepared and TCR repertoires were sequenced by different laboratories using diverse techniques, in order to increase sequencing depth and limit assay-specific biases. Between about 0.9 and 8.9 billion PBMCs per donor were obtained by leukapheresis. Overall study outcomes, separate from this receptor: Across four donors, roughly 5.4% of naive CD4, approximately 3.6% of naive CD8, under 2.5% of memory CD4, and over 0.35% of memory CD8 clonotypes were shared. Based on pairwise subsampling, the degree of clonotype sharing among donors was expected to be affected by sequencing depth. Clonotypes shared by all four sorted-subset donors showed higher generation probabilities than non-shared clonotypes. Because the study included only a small number of donors, the genetic and exposure-history diversity represented was limited. Larger estimated clonotype richness was generally found for naive subsets than for memory subsets. Sampling was limited to blood, and TCR repertoires in tissue likely differ from TCR repertoires in blood. Even with the large sequencing depth, rarefaction of the sorted-subset datasets indicated that sequencing was incomplete.

According to the germline V gene, CDR1 reads SGHDT and CDR2 reads YYEEEE. Trimming at the junction amounts to 2 bases on V and 3 bases on J, and the germline ends lie 6 bases apart. Reading from cysteine to phenylalanine, the CDR3 counts 12 amino acids. The CDR3 DNA has 36 bases and is translated from base 1. The chain joins TRBV5-6 to TRBJ2-7; there is no confident call for the D gene. Sample: naive CD4+ T cells sorted from blood. The cell subset or site label corresponds to: CD45RA+ positively selected. This TCR came from a man aged 25 to 40 in good health. The nucleotides read TGTGCCAGCAGCTTCGCAGTCTACGAGCAGTACTTC. Its protein is CASSFAVYEQYF.